The clone carrying this T cell receptor beta chain was seen a few times. Its specificity is not known. The CDR3 extends over 15 amino acids. The V gene end was trimmed by 0 bases and the J gene end by 2 bases; junction bases not matched to a gene: 4. CDR1 and CDR2 from the germline V gene are MNHNS and SASEGT. This sample is drawn from a study of T-cell memory formation after mild COVID-19. Overall study context: For the most part, TCR clusters were specific to one donor. Findings and caveats of the study: Cross-reactive memory seemingly joined, as some responding clones were found in pre-infection memory. Among CD4+ contracting clones, most were CM and EM, and CD8+ ones EMRA.

Amplification by 5'RACE using constant-segment primers produced TCR alpha and TCR beta cDNA libraries that carried sample barcodes and UMIs. A single record per CDR3 protein comes from TCRdb applying MiXCR to the 5' RACE reads. The data show roughly 340,000 distinct CDR3 sequences, with 20% to 25% seen just once and about 21% held by the top ten. Sequenced sample: PBMCs or a T cell subset sorted from them (not recorded which). The chain joins TRBV6-1 to TRBJ2-7; TRBD1 aligns across 7 bases. The clonotype was recovered from a man between 18 and 35 years old who had mild COVID-19 (a few samples of this study predate the infection). Cell type and time point are not known. The DNA of the CDR3 is TGTGCCAGCAGTGAAGCTTTTGGGACAGCCTACGAGCAGTACGTC. Amino acids: CASSEAFGTAYEQYV.